Below, 30 T cell receptor beta chains from the same sample are listed, as sequenced in a study of beta chain features in type 1 diabetes. Expressed TCRB transcripts were sequenced, since all the RNA that had been isolated was reverse transcribed. Using immunoSEQ multiplex PCR, the repertoire was profiled, and TCRdb retains in-frame clones only, with some absent. Among roughly 150,000 clones listed, about 7.3% were seen once. The specimen sequenced was central memory CD4+ T cells from blood. These receptors were collected from a man in his late teens or twenties in good health.

This clone appeared many times. The chain recombines TRBV5-1 with TRBJ2-7; the D is unclear. Germline V gene data show CDR1 as SGHRS and CDR2 as YFSETQ. The CDR3 is 14 residues long. Trimming left V 3 bases short and J 0 bases short, with 10 bases between. The CDR3 nucleotides read TGCGCCAGCAGCTCACGATTGAGCTCCTACGAGCAGTACTTC. As protein: CASSSRLSSYEQYF. The variable domain in full, with the rest retrieved from reference TRBV5-1 and TRBJ2-7, is KAGVTQTPRYLIKTRGQQVTLSCSPISGHRSVSWYQQTPGQGLQFLFEYFSETQRNKGNFPGRFSGRQFSNSRSEMNVSTLELGDSALYLCASSSRLSSYEQYFGPGTRLTVT.

The J gene is TRBJ1-2, the V gene TRBV6-6; TRBD1 matches 7 bases. The CDR3 spans 13 residues. The J segment lost 8 bases and the V segment lost 6 bases, leaving 9 bases of the junction unmatched. From germline, CDR1 is MNHNY and CDR2 SVGAGI (reference sequence). CDR3 DNA sequence: TGTGCCAGCAGCGCCAGGGGGTTGTGGGGCTACACCTTC. It is translated as CASSARGLWGYTF.

This clone was observed a few times. This rearrangement joins TRBV4-2 to TRBJ1-2, with 8 bases matching TRBD1. The CDR3 runs to 15 residues. Germline V gene lookup returns CDR1 LGHNA and CDR2 YNFKEQ. V lost 4 bases and J lost 5; bases outside the gene matches: 9. The CDR3 DNA follows: TGTGCCAGCAGCCCCGAGGGACAGGTCGTGTATGGCTACACCTTC. Its protein product is CASSPEGQVVYGYTF.

This sequence joins TRBV6-6 and TRBJ1-3; 9 bases are a match to TRBD1. CDR3 length: 14 amino acids. J lost 4 bases, V lost 4 bases, and 2 bases had no gene match. Looked up from germline, CDR1 is MNHNY and CDR2 is SVGAGI (reference sequence). CDR3 region: CASSLTGGGNTIYF. CDR3 DNA sequence: TGTGCCAGCAGTTTGACAGGGGGAGGAAACACCATATATTTT.

The DNA for the CDR3 is TGTGCCAGCAGTGAACGCTGGCGGGCCCAGCGCGATCAGCCCCAGCATTTT. It encodes CASSERWRAQRDQPQHF. The V call is TRBV6-1, the J call TRBJ1-5; D gene unclear. The CDR3 totals 17 residues. The germline CDR1 and CDR2 sequences are MNHNS and SASEGT. Trimming pared 2 bases from V and 5 bases from J, leaving 19 bases between.

This clone appeared many times. This sequence joins TRBV27 and TRBJ2-1; TRBD1 agrees at 9 bases. Per germline, CDR1 MNHEY and CDR2 SMNVEV (reference sequence). V dropped 3 bases and J dropped 7; count of bases not matched to a gene: 7. The CDR3 has 15 residues. The CDR3, as DNA: TGTGCCAGCAGTTTGAGGACAGGGGAAGGTAATGAGCAGTTCTTC. It codes for CASSLRTGEGNEQFF.

The gene calls are TRBV2 and TRBJ1-1, with D uncertain. V shed 10 bases and J shed 0 bases, with 12 bases lying between them. Germline V gives CDR1 SNHLY, CDR2 FYNNEI. This CDR3 has 13 residues. CDR3 nucleotides: TGTGCCAACCTGCGGGATCTGAACACTGAAGCTTTCTTT. This gives the protein CANLRDLNTEAFF.

The chain uses TRBV7-9 and TRBJ2-1; TRBD2 is a possible D gene (5 bases). V was trimmed by 5 bases and J by 2 bases, leaving 7 bases between them. This CDR3 is 13 amino acids long. Germline assignment: CDR1 SEHNR and CDR2 FQNEAQ (reference sequence). The CDR3, as DNA: TGTGCCAGCAGCCCGGGAACCTACAATGAGCAGTTCTTC. Its protein product is CASSPGTYNEQFF.

This clone was observed a few times. V and J are TRBV19 and TRBJ2-1; D perhaps matches TRBD2 (6 bases). Germline CDR1 reads LNHDA; CDR2 reads SQIVND (reference sequence). The V end was cut by 5 bases, the J end by 8 bases, with 13 bases between. The CDR3 consists of 13 residues. CDR3 in DNA: TGTGCCAGTAGTGTGACTAGGAAGGATGAGCAGTTCTTC. Encoded protein: CASSVTRKDEQFF.

In this sample, this clone turned up a few times. The J gene is TRBJ1-1, the V gene TRBV10-3; perhaps TRBD1 as D (5 bases). Germline CDR1 is ENHRY and CDR2 is SYGVKD. The CDR3 extends over 13 amino acids. The germline V and J ends were trimmed by 7 bases and 5 bases, with 14 bases remaining between them. CDR3 in amino acids: CAITSGLGTEAFF. CDR3 DNA: TGTGCCATCACTTCAGGGCTCGGGACTGAAGCTTTCTTT.

The J gene is TRBJ2-3, the V gene TRBV7-6; the D is unclear. V gave up 6 bases and J gave up 1 base, with 11 bases separating them. The CDR3 totals 14 residues. Looked up from germline, CDR1 is SGHVS and CDR2 is FNYEAQ. The CDR3 sequence is CASSPVPGTDTQYF. CDR3 coding DNA: TGTGCCAGCAGTCCCGTTCCCGGCACAGATACGCAGTATTTT.

The chain links TRBV6-6 to TRBJ1-4; D may be TRBD1 (6 bases). Germline loops: CDR1 MNHNY, CDR2 SVGAGI (reference sequence). The CDR3 runs to 15 residues. The V gene lost 4 bases and the J gene lost 4 bases, with 13 bases spanning the gap. CDR3 amino acids: CASSLRTAINEKLFF. CDR3 DNA: TGTGCCAGCAGTTTAAGGACAGCGATTAATGAAAAACTGTTTTTT.

Only a few counts were recorded for this clone. The chain recombines TRBV11-2 with TRBJ2-3, with 8 positions matching TRBD2. The CDR3 contains 15 residues. Germline V gene data show CDR1 as SGHAT and CDR2 as FQNNGV. V dropped 5 bases and J dropped 4; count of bases not matched to a gene: 8. The CDR3 protein is CASSPWTSQADTQYF. The CDR3 region has the DNA TGTGCCAGCAGCCCCTGGACTAGCCAGGCAGATACGCAGTATTTT.

Only a few counts were recorded for this clone. This CDR3 is also generated by other DNA sequences in the sample. CDR3 DNA sequence: TGTGCCAGCAGTGAGCAAGGGGGCACAGATACGCAGTATTTT. This gives the protein CASSEQGGTDTQYF. The chain carries TRBV6-4 and TRBJ2-3; D is possibly TRBD1 (5 bases). The CDR3 is made up of 14 amino acids. Germline assignment: CDR1 MRHNA and CDR2 SNTAGT. V was cut by 3 bases and J by 1 base, with 8 bases left in between.

In this sample, this clone turned up many times. This chain links TRBV29-1 with TRBJ2-1, with D tentatively TRBD1 (5 bases). The CDR3 consists of 14 residues. The V and J ends lost 0 bases and 8 bases respectively, with 14 bases between them. Per the germline V gene, CDR1 is SQVTM and CDR2 is ANQGSEA. This CDR3 reads CSVEERSGLDEQFF. The CDR3 DNA is TGCAGCGTTGAAGAAAGGTCAGGGTTGGATGAGCAGTTCTTC.

This clone was observed at least ten times. V usage is TRBV7-9 and J usage is TRBJ1-1, with a possible D match to TRBD1 (5 bases). CDR1 and CDR2 (germline): SEHNR, FQNEAQ (reference sequence). V was cut by 5 bases and J by 7 bases, with 17 bases left in between. The CDR3 is 14 amino acids. CDR3 nucleotide sequence: TGTGCCAGCAGCAACATGGGGCAGCTCCTTGAAGCTTTCTTT. Translated, it gives CASSNMGQLLEAFF. Complete variable domain (other parts from reference TRBV7-9 and TRBJ1-1): DTGVSQNPRHKITKRGQNVTFRCDPISEHNRLYWYRQTLGQGPEFLTYFQNEAQLEKSRLLSDRFSAERPKGSFSTLEIQRTEQGDSAMYLCASSNMGQLLEAFFGQGTRLTVV.

The genes are TRBV10-3 and TRBJ2-7; D not certain. Germline CDR1 ENHRY, CDR2 SYGVKD. With 11 bases removed from V and 6 bases from J, the gap between germline ends came to 14 bases. The CDR3 runs 11 residues. CDR3 sequence reads: CAASSYAEQYF. The CDR3 coding sequence is TGTGCCGCGAGCTCTTATGCCGAGCAGTACTTC.

This clone was observed a few times. The rearrangement joins TRBV7-2 to TRBJ1-2; a weak D match, TRBD1 (6 bases). Germline lookup yields CDR1 SGHTA and CDR2 FQGNSA. The CDR3 consists of 13 residues. The V gene lost 5 bases and the J gene lost 2 bases, with 9 bases spanning the gap. CDR3 sequence reads: CASSDRQNYGYTF. CDR3 DNA sequence: TGTGCCAGCAGCGACAGGCAAAACTATGGCTACACCTTC.

This chain uses TRBV27 with TRBJ1-2, with 8 bases aligning to TRBD1. Germline V CDR1 and CDR2: MNHEY, SMNVEV (reference sequence). V was pared by 5 bases and J by 7 bases, with 6 bases of the junction left unmatched. This CDR3 spans 13 amino acids. CDR3 loop: CASSPQGASGYTF. CDR3 nucleotides: TGTGCCAGCAGTCCCCAGGGGGCCTCTGGCTACACCTTC.

The chain employs TRBV7-8 and TRBJ2-1; D might be TRBD1 (5 bases). This CDR3 contains 17 residues. Between the trimmed V and J ends, which lost 1 base and 0 bases, there was a span of 13 bases. From germline, CDR1 is SGHVS and CDR2 FQNEAQ. Here the CDR3 DNA reads TGTGCCAGCAGCTTAGTGATAGGGGCATACTCCTACAATGAGCAGTTCTTC. This sequence encodes CASSLVIGAYSYNEQFF. Full variable domain (missing parts from reference TRBV7-8 and TRBJ2-1): GAGVSQSPRYKVAKRGQDVALRCDPISGHVSLFWYQQALGQGPEFLTYFQNEAQLDKSGLPSDRFFAERPEGSVSTLKIQRTQQEDSAVYLCASSLVIGAYSYNEQFFGPGTRLTVL.

This clone was seen more than once but under ten times. The gene calls are TRBV11-2 and TRBJ1-1, with D tentatively TRBD1 (6 bases). The CDR3 sequence is 15 residues long. CDR1 is SGHAT, CDR2 FQNNGV, per germline. V lost 1 base and J lost 4, with 13 bases in between. The CDR3 bases are TGTGCCAGCAGCTTAGTATCGGGGGGCGTCACTGAAGCTTTCTTT. This translates into CASSLVSGGVTEAFF.

CDR3 nucleotide sequence: TGTGCCAGCAGCGCAGGACAGCCTAGAGAGACCCAGTACTTC. Translating gives CASSAGQPRETQYF. The chain links TRBV9 to TRBJ2-5; D possibly corresponds to TRBD1 (6 bases). Germline-derived CDR1 and CDR2 are SGDLS and YYNGEE. Trimming left V 3 bases short and J 4 bases short, with 13 bases between. This CDR3 comprises 14 residues.

This clone was seen many times. This rearrangement joins TRBV29-1 to TRBJ2-1, with TRBD2 matching 13 bases. CDR3 length: 17 residues. Germline CDR1 reads SQVTM; CDR2 reads ANQGSEA. The J segment lost 9 bases and the V segment lost 5 bases, leaving 16 bases of the junction unmatched. The CDR3 reads CSVPPPRTSGRGSEQFF. DNA of the CDR3: TGCAGCGTTCCCCCCCCGCGGACTAGCGGGAGAGGTAGTGAGCAGTTCTTC.

J is TRBJ1-2 and V is TRBV19; D remains ambiguous. CDR1 is LNHDA and CDR2 is SQIVND in the germline V gene (reference sequence). The CDR3 is 14 residues long. V lost 3 bases to trimming and J lost 8 bases, with 16 bases between them. The CDR3 bases are TGTGCCAGTAGTATTTCATGGGGAGTGGACGGCTACACCTTC. Protein sequence: CASSISWGVDGYTF.

This clone was detected only a few times. The V call is TRBV30, the J call TRBJ2-1; 8 positions match TRBD2. CDR1 and CDR2 from the germline V gene are GTSNPN and SVGIG (reference sequence). J lost 3 bases, V lost 3 bases, and 16 bases had no gene match. The CDR3 runs 18 residues. Here the CDR3 DNA reads TGTGCCTGGAGCGGGGGACTAGTGGGTAGGGTGGGCTACAATGAGCAGTTCTTC. Its protein product is CAWSGGLVGRVGYNEQFF. The full variable domain, completed using reference TRBV30 and TRBJ2-1, is SQTIHQWPATLVQPVGSPLSLECTVEGTSNPNLYWYRQAAGRGLQLLFYSVGIGQISSEVPQNLSASRPQDRQFILSSKKLLLSDSGFYLCAWSGGLVGRVGYNEQFFGPGTRLTVL.

There are a few counts of this clone. This chain links TRBV7-2 with TRBJ1-5, with a weak D call TRBD1 (5 bases). The germline V gene has CDR1 SGHTA and CDR2 FQGNSA. Trimming left V 5 bases short and J 3 bases short, with 11 bases between. The CDR3 is made up of 14 amino acids. CDR3 bases: TGTGCCAGCAGCCCACAGGCCTACAATCAGCCCCAGCATTTT. Translating it yields CASSPQAYNQPQHF. The complete variable domain, with remaining parts taken from reference TRBV7-2 and TRBJ1-5, reads GAGVSQSPSNKVTEKGKDVELRCDPISGHTALYWYRQSLGQGLEFLIYFQGNSAPDKSGLPSDRFSAERTGGSVSTLTIQRTQQEDSAVYLCASSPQAYNQPQHFGDGTRLSIL.

There are a few counts of this clone. The rearrangement links TRBV27 to TRBJ2-1; 11 bases are shared with TRBD2. Germline V gene lookup returns CDR1 MNHEY and CDR2 SMNVEV (reference sequence). V shed 4 bases and J 7 bases; nucleotides not matched to a gene: 9. The CDR3 contains 16 residues. CDR3: CASSSLLAGVWNEQFF. CDR3 bases: TGTGCCAGCAGTTCATTACTAGCGGGAGTCTGGAATGAGCAGTTCTTC.

This clone was recorded a few times. The chain uses TRBV10-3 and TRBJ2-1, with a weak D call TRBD2 (6 bases). The germline V and J ends were trimmed by 0 bases and 7 bases, with 16 bases remaining between them. This CDR3 has 16 residues. The germline V gene encodes CDR1 ENHRY and CDR2 SYGVKD. This CDR3 is CAISESGVGGTNEQFF. As DNA, the CDR3 is TGTGCCATCAGTGAGTCGGGAGTCGGCGGGACGAATGAGCAGTTCTTC.

A word on this clone: This same CDR3 is encoded by further DNA sequences in the sample. V usage is TRBV5-1 and J usage is TRBJ1-2; TRBD1 matches 8 bases. Germline CDR1 SGHRS, CDR2 YFSETQ. V shed 2 bases, J shed 4 bases, and the junction held 4 bases outside the gene matches. The CDR3 totals 14 residues. The CDR3 sequence is CASSLGQGTYGYTF. CDR3 DNA: TGCGCCAGCAGCTTAGGACAGGGCACCTATGGCTACACCTTC.

This clone was observed a few times. This sequence joins TRBV4-1 and TRBJ1-1; D not resolved. This CDR3 spans 14 amino acids. CDR1 and CDR2 (germline): MGHRA, YSYEKL. V dropped 5 bases and J dropped 0 bases, with 10 bases sitting between them. The CDR3 bases are TGCGCCAGCAGCGCCCAAACAGTGAACACTGAAGCTTTCTTT. It translates to CASSAQTVNTEAFF.